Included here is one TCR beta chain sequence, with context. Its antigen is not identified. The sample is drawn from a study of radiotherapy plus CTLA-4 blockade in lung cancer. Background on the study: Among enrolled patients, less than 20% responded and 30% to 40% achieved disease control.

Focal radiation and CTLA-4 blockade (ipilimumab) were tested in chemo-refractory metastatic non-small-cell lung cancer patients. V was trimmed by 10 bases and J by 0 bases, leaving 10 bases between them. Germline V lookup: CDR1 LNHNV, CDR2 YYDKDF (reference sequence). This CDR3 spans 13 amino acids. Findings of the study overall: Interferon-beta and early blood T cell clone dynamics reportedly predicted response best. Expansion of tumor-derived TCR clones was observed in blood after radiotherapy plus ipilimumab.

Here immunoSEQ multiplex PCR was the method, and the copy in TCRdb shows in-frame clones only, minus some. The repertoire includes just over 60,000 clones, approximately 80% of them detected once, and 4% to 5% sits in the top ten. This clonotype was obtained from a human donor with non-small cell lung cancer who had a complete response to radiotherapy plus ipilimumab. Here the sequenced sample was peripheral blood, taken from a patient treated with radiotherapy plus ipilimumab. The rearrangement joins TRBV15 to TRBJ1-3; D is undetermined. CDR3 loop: CANGRSSGNTIYF. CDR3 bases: TGTGCCAACGGAAGATCCTCTGGAAACACCATATATTTT.